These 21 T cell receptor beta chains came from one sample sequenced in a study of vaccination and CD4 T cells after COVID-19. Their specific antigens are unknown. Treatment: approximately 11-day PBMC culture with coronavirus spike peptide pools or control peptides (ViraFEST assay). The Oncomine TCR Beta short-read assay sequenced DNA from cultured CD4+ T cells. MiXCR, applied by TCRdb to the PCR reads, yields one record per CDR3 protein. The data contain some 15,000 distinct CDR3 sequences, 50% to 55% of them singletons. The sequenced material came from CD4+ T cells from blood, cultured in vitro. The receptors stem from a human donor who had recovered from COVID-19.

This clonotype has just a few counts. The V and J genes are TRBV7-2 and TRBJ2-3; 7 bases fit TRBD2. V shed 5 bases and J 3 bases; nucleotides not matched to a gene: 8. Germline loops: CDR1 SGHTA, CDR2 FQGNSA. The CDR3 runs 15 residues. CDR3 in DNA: TGTGCCAGCAGCCCTGGGAGGGCCCCGACAGATACGCAGTATTTT. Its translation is CASSPGRAPTDTQYF.

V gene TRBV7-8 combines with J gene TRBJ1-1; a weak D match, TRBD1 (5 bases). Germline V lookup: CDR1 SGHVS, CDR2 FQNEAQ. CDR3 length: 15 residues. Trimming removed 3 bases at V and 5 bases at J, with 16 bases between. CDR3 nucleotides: TGTGCCAGCAGCTTGGGGGGGGGGGTTGGGACTGAAGCTTTCTTT. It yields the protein CASSLGGGVGTEAFF. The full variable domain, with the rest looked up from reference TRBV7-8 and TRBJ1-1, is GAGVSQSPRYKVAKRGQDVALRCDPISGHVSLFWYQQALGQGPEFLTYFQNEAQLDKSGLPSDRFFAERPEGSVSTLKIQRTQQEDSAVYLCASSLGGGVGTEAFFGQGTRLTVV.

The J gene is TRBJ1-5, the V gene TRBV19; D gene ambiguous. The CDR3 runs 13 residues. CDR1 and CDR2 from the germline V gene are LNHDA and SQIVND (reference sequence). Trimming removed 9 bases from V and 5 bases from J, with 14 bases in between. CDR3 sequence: CASCTKNHQPQHF. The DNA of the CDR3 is TGTGCCAGCTGTACCAAGAACCATCAGCCCCAGCATTTT.

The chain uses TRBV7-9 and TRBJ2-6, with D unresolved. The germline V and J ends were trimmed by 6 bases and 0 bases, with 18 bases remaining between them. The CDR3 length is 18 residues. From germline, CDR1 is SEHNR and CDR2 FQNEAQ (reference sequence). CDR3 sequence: CASRPTLARSSGANVLTF. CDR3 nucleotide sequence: TGTGCCAGCAGGCCAACCCTTGCGAGGAGCTCTGGGGCCAACGTCCTGACTTTC. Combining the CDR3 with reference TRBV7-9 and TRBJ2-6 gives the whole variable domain DTGVSQNPRHKITKRGQNVTFRCDPISEHNRLYWYRQTLGQGPEFLTYFQNEAQLEKSRLLSDRFSAERPKGSFSTLEIQRTEQGDSAMYLCASRPTLARSSGANVLTFGAGSRLTVL.

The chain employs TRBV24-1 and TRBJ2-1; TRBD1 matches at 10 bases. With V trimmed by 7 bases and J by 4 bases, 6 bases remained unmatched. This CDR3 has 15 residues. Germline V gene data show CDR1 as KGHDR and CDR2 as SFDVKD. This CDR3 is CATRETGGEYNEQFF. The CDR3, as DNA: TGTGCCACCAGAGAGACAGGGGGCGAATACAATGAGCAGTTCTTC.

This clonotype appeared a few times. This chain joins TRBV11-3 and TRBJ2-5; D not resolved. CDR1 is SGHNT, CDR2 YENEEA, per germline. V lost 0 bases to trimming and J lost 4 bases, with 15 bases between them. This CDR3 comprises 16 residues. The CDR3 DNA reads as TGTGCCAGCAGCTTAGATCAAAATTCTGTAGGAGAGACCCAGTACTTC. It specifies CASSLDQNSVGETQYF.

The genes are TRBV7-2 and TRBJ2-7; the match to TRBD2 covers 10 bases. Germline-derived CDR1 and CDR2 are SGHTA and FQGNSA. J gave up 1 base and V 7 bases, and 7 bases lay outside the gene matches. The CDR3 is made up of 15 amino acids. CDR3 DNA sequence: TGTGCCAGCACCCAAGCGGGAGGGCATTCCTACGAGCAGTACTTC. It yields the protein CASTQAGGHSYEQYF.

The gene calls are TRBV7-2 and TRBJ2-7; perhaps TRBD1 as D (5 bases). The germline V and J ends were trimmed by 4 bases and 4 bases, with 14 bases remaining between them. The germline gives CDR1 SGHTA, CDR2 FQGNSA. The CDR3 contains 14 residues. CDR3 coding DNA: TGTGCCAGCAGCTACCGATCCGACAGTTACGAGCAGTACTTC. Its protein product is CASSYRSDSYEQYF.

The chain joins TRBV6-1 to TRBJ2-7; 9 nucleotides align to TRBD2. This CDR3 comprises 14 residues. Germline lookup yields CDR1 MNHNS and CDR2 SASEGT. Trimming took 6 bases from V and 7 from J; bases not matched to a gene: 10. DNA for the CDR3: TGTGCCAGCAGAGAACTAGCGGGCCTCGAAGAGCAGTACTTC. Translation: CASRELAGLEEQYF.

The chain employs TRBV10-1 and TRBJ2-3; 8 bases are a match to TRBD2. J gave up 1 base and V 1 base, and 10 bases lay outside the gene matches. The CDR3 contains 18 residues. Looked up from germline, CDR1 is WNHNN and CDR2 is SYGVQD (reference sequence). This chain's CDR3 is CASSELAAGARGTDTQYF. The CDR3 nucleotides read TGCGCCAGCAGTGAGTTGGCAGCGGGAGCGCGGGGCACAGATACGCAGTATTTT.

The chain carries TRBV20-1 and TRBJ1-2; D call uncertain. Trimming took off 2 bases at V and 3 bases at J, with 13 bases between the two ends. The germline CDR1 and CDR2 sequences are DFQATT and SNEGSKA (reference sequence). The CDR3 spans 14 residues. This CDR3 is CSARLARSYYGYTF. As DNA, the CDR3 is TGCAGTGCTAGATTAGCCAGATCTTACTATGGCTACACCTTC.

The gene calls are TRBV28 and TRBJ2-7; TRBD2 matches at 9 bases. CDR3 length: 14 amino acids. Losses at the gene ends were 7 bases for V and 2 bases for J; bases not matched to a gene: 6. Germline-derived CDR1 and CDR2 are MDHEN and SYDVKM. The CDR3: CASKLAGATYEQYF. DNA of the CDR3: TGTGCCAGCAAACTAGCGGGCGCCACCTACGAGCAGTACTTC. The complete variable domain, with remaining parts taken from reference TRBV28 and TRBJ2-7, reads DVKVTQSSRYLVKRTGEKVFLECVQDMDHENMFWYRQDPGLGLRLIYFSYDVKMKEKGDIPEGYSVSREKKERFSLILESASTNQTSMYLCASKLAGATYEQYFGPGTRLTVT.

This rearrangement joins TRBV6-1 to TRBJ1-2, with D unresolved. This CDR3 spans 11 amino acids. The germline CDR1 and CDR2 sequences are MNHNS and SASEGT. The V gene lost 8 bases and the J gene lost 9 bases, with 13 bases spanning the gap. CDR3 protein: CASLSGRSYTF. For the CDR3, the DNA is TGTGCCAGCCTTTCTGGTAGGAGCTACACCTTC.

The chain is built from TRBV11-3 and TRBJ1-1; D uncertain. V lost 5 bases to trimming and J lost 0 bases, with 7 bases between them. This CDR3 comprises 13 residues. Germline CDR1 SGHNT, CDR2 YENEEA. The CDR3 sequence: CASSLRLNTEAFF. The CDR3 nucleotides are TGTGCCAGCAGCCTGAGATTGAACACTGAAGCTTTCTTT. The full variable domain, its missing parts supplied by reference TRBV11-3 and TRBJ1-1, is EAGVVQSPRYKIIEKKQPVAFWCNPISGHNTLYWYLQNLGQGPELLIRYENEEAVDDSQLPKDRFSAERLKGVDSTLKIQPAELGDSAVYLCASSLRLNTEAFFGQGTRLTVV.

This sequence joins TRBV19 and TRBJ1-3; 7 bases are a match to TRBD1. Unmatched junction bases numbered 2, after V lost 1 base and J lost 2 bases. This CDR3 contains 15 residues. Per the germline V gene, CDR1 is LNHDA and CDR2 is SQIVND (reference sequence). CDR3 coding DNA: TGTGCCAGTAGTATAGGGACAGGAGCTGGAAACACCATATATTTT. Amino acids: CASSIGTGAGNTIYF.

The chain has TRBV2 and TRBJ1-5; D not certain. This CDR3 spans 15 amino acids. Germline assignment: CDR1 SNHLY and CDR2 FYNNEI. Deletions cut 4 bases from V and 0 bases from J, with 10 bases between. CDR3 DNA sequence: TGTGCCAGCAGTGCTCCGGCATATAGCAATCAGCCCCAGCATTTT. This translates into CASSAPAYSNQPQHF.

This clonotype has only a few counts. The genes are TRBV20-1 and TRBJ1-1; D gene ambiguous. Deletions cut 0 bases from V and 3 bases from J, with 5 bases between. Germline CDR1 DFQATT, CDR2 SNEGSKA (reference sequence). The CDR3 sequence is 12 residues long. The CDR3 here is CSAREEYTEAFF. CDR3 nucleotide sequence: TGCAGTGCTAGAGAGGAGTACACTGAAGCTTTCTTT.

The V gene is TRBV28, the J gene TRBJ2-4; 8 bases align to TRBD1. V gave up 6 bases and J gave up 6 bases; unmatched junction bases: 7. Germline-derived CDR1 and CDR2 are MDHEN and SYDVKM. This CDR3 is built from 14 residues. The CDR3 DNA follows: TGTGCCAGCAGCCCTGGACAGGGTCGAAACATTCAGTACTTC. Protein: CASSPGQGRNIQYF.

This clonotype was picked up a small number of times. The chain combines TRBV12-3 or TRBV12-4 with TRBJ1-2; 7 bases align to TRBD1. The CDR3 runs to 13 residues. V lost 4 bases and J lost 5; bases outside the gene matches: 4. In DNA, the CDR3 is TGTGCCAGCAGTTACGGGACAGTGTATGGCTACACCTTC. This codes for CASSYGTVYGYTF.

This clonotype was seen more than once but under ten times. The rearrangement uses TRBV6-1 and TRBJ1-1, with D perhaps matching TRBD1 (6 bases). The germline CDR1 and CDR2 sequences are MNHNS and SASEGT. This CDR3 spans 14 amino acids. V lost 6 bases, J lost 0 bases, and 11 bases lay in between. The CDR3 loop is CASRDRNMNTEAFF. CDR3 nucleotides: TGTGCCAGCAGGGACAGAAACATGAACACTGAAGCTTTCTTT.

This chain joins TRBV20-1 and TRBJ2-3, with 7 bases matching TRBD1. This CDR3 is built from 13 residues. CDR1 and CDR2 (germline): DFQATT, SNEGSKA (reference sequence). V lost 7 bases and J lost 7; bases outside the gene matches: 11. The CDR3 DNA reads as TGCAGTGTGGACAGGCCAGCCCAATATACGCAGTATTTT. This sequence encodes CSVDRPAQYTQYF.